This paragraph covers one TCR beta chain sequence. Its antigen remains unidentified. Researchers ran the PCR with 60 Vbeta and 13 Jbeta primers. The data were produced by immunoSEQ multiplex PCR, yet TCRdb's version contains in-frame clones alone and is incomplete. The sample records about 160,000 clones, roughly 80% being singletons. The data were taken from a study of cytomegalovirus exposure and HLA in healthy donors. Study-level information: Early released data had roughly 81 million unique TCRs, all coming from HLA-typed donors.

CDR3 length equals 15 residues. Germline CDR1 is SNHLY and CDR2 is FYNNEI. V was cut by 6 bases and J by 1 base, with 13 bases left in between. The study's findings and limits: Donor immune exposure was known only as CMV serostatus. Among CMV-associated TCR beta chains, most appeared HLA-restricted in a later analysis.

The TCR was taken from a male donor in good health and CMV-seropositive. Input material: PBMCs. This chain links TRBV2 with TRBJ1-5; the D gene is possibly TRBD1 (6 bases). In DNA, the CDR3 is TGTGCCAGCAGAAGGGGGGGGGTGAGCAATCAGCCCCAGCATTTT. Protein: CASRRGGVSNQPQHF.